This TCR beta chain derives from a study of blood T cell repertoires in COVID-19. On the study more broadly: PBMCs, B-cell-depleted T cells, or T cells were the source of the cDNA or gDNA that made up the material.

The length of the CDR3 is 15 residues. From germline, CDR1 is SNHLY and CDR2 FYNNEI. The V gene lost 6 bases and the J gene lost 0 bases, with 12 bases spanning the gap. Per the original data handling: Amplification from reference gene primers served as the basis for estimated nucleated cell counts. The repertoire was sequenced with immunoSEQ multiplex PCR; TCRdb's copy has only in-frame clones and lacks some. For V, J and clone size, that table is used; D and trimming come from the DNA. The sample lists fewer than 100,000 clones, around nine tenths occurring once. This clone came up once. The receptor was isolated from an elderly woman with acute or convalescent COVID-19. V and J are TRBV2 and TRBJ1-3; the D gene is possibly TRBD1 (5 bases). The sample consisted of peripheral blood. Written as DNA, the CDR3 is TGTGCCAGCAGAAACAGGATACTCTCTGGAAACACCATATATTTT. Amino acid sequence: CASRNRILSGNTIYF. The variable domain in full, with the rest retrieved from reference TRBV2 and TRBJ1-3, is EPEVTQTPSHQVTQMGQEVILRCVPISNHLYFYWYRQILGQKVEFLVSFYNNEISEKSEIFDDQFSVERPDGSNFTLKIRSTKLEDSAMYFCASRNRILSGNTIYFGEGSWLTVV.